The entry that follows covers one TCR beta chain sequence. Its antigen is not identified. The entry originates in a study of cytomegalovirus exposure and HLA in healthy donors. Study-level points and caveats: CMV antigen specificity of a few CMV-associated chains was confirmed in vitro. Reported performance of the classifier showed diagnosis of cytomegalovirus status with high specificity and sensitivity. Earlier analysis yielded a pattern in which most TCR beta V segments were productive about 87% or about 30% of the time.

Researchers ran the PCR with 60 Vbeta and 13 Jbeta primers. This table comes from immunoSEQ multiplex PCR, and its TCRdb copy is limited to in-frame clones, with some not included. The sample consists of roughly 43,000 clones, 77% of them appearing once. Sequenced: PBMCs. The origin of this receptor is a man between 25 and 39 years old in good health and CMV-seronegative.

The CDR3 DNA follows: TGTGGCTGTGGGACTAGCTTGAACACCGGGGAGCTGTTTTTT. Its translation is CGCGTSLNTGELFF. The chain is built from TRBV30 and TRBJ2-2; TRBD2 aligns across 9 bases. The germline V gene has CDR1 GTSNPN and CDR2 SVGIG (reference sequence). The CDR3 length is 14 residues.